Presented here are 5 T cell receptor beta chains from one specimen sequenced in a study of cytomegalovirus exposure and HLA in healthy donors. The primer mix had 60 Vbeta and 13 Jbeta primers. Sequencing used immunoSEQ multiplex PCR; TCRdb keeps in-frame clones, though not all of them. The repertoire holds more than 90,000 clones, 79% seen once, with roughly 3% in the top ten. Sequencing was performed on PBMCs. All receptors come from a woman aged 18 to 35 in good health and CMV-seropositive.

V usage is TRBV14 and J usage is TRBJ1-5; 8 bases are a match to TRBD1. CDR3 length: 15 amino acids. The V gene's germline CDR1 is SGHDN and CDR2 FVKESK. V shed 4 bases, J shed 4 bases, and the junction held 6 bases outside the gene matches. The CDR3 region has the DNA TGTGCCAGCAGCCCACGGACAGGGACAAATCAGCCCCAGCATTTT. Amino acids: CASSPRTGTNQPQHF.

The chain couples TRBV23-1 to TRBJ1-5, with TRBD1 matching 7 bases. TRBV23-1 qualifies as an ORF whose function is uncertain. CDR3 length equals 16 residues. The V and J ends lost 2 bases and 1 base, in that order; junction bases with no gene match: 5. CDR3 nucleotide sequence: TGCGCCAGCAGTCAAACAGGGGAGCTCAGCAATCAGCCCCAGCATTTT. Protein: CASSQTGELSNQPQHF.

This chain links TRBV7-9 with TRBJ2-1, with 10 bases that match TRBD2. V trimming: 5 bases; J trimming: 2 bases; junction bases outside the gene matches: 12. Germline CDR1 and CDR2: SEHNR and FQNEAQ (reference sequence). The CDR3 spans 18 residues. CDR3 DNA: TGTGCCAGCAGCCCCCTAGCGGGAGACTCTATTGCCTACAATGAGCAGTTCTTC. It codes for CASSPLAGDSIAYNEQFF.

The chain carries TRBV28 and TRBJ1-1; weak D call: TRBD1 (5 bases). V was pared by 2 bases and J by 4 bases, with 11 bases between. The CDR3 is 14 residues long. Germline values: CDR1 MDHEN, CDR2 SYDVKM. The CDR3 here is CASSLRGESTEAFF. DNA of the CDR3: TGTGCCAGCAGTTTAAGGGGCGAGAGCACTGAAGCTTTCTTT.

The chain joins TRBV27 to TRBJ1-5; unclear D gene. Germline CDR1 reads MNHEY; CDR2 reads SMNVEV (reference sequence). CDR3 size: 14 residues. V was trimmed by 3 bases and J by 2 bases, leaving 8 bases between them. CDR3 nucleotide sequence: TGTGCCAGCAGTTTCACGGGAGGCAATCAGCCCCAGCATTTT. Amino acids: CASSFTGGNQPQHF.